Listed below are T cell receptor beta chains from one sample, sequenced in a study of tumor-infiltrating lymphocytes in primary liver carcinoma. TCRdb re-called the multiplex PCR reads with MiXCR, one entry per CDR3 protein. The sample holds fewer than 400,000 distinct CDR3 sequences, almost 60% seen once. Sequenced sample: peripheral blood. The receptors originated from a woman between 25 and 40 years old with primary liver carcinoma and hepatitis B virus infection. CDR3s include the opening cysteine and the closing phenylalanine or tryptophan. The D gene is left open where the match is weak. Size is omitted from some rows. Given values are once, few, many or a class for expanded clones.

cdr3_aa cdr3_nt clone_size j_call d_call v_call
CAWSLGDEQYF TGTGCCTGGAGTCTGGGGGACGAGCAGTACTTC once TRBJ2-7 . TRBV30
CASSESWLEQYF TGTGCCAGCAGTGAATCATGGTTGGAGCAGTACTTC once TRBJ2-7 . TRBV6-1
CASSIGRGEEKLFF TGTGCCAGCAGCATTGGCAGGGGAGAAGAAAAACTGTTTTTT . TRBJ1-4 . TRBV7-9
CASSLISGKAYNEQFF TGTGCCAGCAGCTTAATTTCTGGGAAGGCCTACAATGAGCAGTTCTTC . TRBJ2-1 . TRBV7-8
CASSSIWRIWGSGGTSTGMQYF TGTGCCAGCAGCTCCATTTGGAGGATATGGGGGTCCGGAGGGACAAGCACAGGTATGCAGTATTTT . TRBJ2-3 . TRBV11-2
CASSQSVPDNEQFF TGTGCCAGCAGCCAGTCCGTCCCAGACAATGAGCAGTTCTTC . TRBJ2-1 . TRBV7-9
CASGLAGGVTEKLLF TGTGCCAGCGGTTTAGCCGGGGGGGTTACTGAAAAACTGCTTTTT . TRBJ1-4 . TRBV11-2
CSVQRRLNTEAFF TGCAGCGTTCAAAGGCGGCTGAACACTGAAGCTTTCTTT many TRBJ1-1 . TRBV29-1
CASSERGSVYEQYF TGTGCCAGCAGTGAAAGGGGTTCTGTCTACGAGCAGTACTTC . TRBJ2-7 . TRBV2
CASSSRLRQETQYF TGTGCCAGCAGTTCCAGACTCCGACAAGAGACCCAGTACTTC many TRBJ2-5 . TRBV28
CASSYRQLRVDGELFF TGTGCCAGCAGTTACCGCCAGCTCAGGGTTGACGGGGAGCTGTTTTTT . TRBJ2-2 . TRBV6-5
CASSPPLASGTDTQYF TGTGCCAGCAGCCCCCCCTTAGCTAGCGGCACAGATACGCAGTATTTT . TRBJ2-3 . TRBV7-9
CASSSGRGQTQYF TGTGCCAGCAGCTCCGGAAGAGGTCAGACCCAGTATTTT . TRBJ2-3 . TRBV11-2
CSVAGTGFHEQYF TGCAGCGTTGCGGGGACAGGGTTTCACGAGCAGTACTTC many TRBJ2-7 TRBD1 TRBV29-1
CASSLIGNTEALF TGTGCCAGCAGTTTGATTGGCAACACTGAAGCGCTCTTT . TRBJ1-1 . TRBV12-3/TRBV12-4
CASSPLPTGLDVLTF TGTGCCAGCAGTCCACTACCGACAGGTTTGGACGTCCTGACTTTC many TRBJ2-6 . TRBV12-3/TRBV12-4
CASSQRGLGDGYTF TGTGCCAGCAGCCAAAGGGGGCTAGGGGACGGCTACACCTTC . TRBJ1-2 TRBD1 TRBV4-2
CASKWGLSSYEQYF TGTGCCAGCAAGTGGGGTCTCAGCTCCTACGAGCAATACTTC many TRBJ2-7 . TRBV6-5
CASSTGISWDQETQYF TGTGCCAGCAGTACGGGGATAAGCTGGGACCAAGAGACCCAGTACTTC few TRBJ2-5 . TRBV6-5
CASSLGASGALRYNEQFF TGTGCCAGCAGCTTAGGGGCTTCGGGGGCCCTACGCTACAATGAGCAGTTCTTC . TRBJ2-1 . TRBV7-9
CASSVRGYEQYF TGTGCCAGCAGCGTCCGCGGATACGAGCAGTACTTC . TRBJ2-7 . TRBV28
CASSNRVLQETQYF TGTGCCAGCAGTAACAGGGTACTTCAAGAGACCCAGTACTTC . TRBJ2-5 . TRBV28
CATSLEKPGDTQYF TGTGCCACCAGTTTGGAAAAGCCGGGAGATACGCAGTATTTT . TRBJ2-3 . TRBV28
CSALPLGTGEKLVF TGCAGCGCCCTACCACTGGGGACAGGTGAAAAACTGGTTTTT . TRBJ1-4 TRBD1 TRBV29-1
CASGTGGVNEKLFF TGTGCCAGCGGAACAGGGGGGGTTAATGAAAAACTGTTTTTT few TRBJ1-4 TRBD1 TRBV12-3/TRBV12-4
CASSPTDGLEQFF TGCGCCAGCAGCCCTACGGACGGGCTCGAGCAGTTCTTC . TRBJ2-1 . TRBV4-3
CASSLSTDSSLHF TGTGCCAGCAGTTTGTCTACAGACTCATCCCTCCACTTT . TRBJ1-6 . TRBV11-2
CASSQEHGWIEAFF TGCGCCAGCAGCCAAGAACACGGTTGGATTGAAGCTTTCTTT . TRBJ1-1 . TRBV4-3
CASSLALQGYEQYF TGCGCCAGCAGCTTGGCATTACAGGGCTACGAGCAGTACTTC . TRBJ2-7 . TRBV5-1
CASSFERGNEQFF TGTGCCAGCAGCTTCGAGCGGGGCAATGAGCAGTTCTTC . TRBJ2-1 TRBD2 TRBV5-6
CASSLGSGPGNEQFF TGTGCCAGCAGCTTAGGATCCGGGCCCGGCAATGAGCAGTTCTTC many TRBJ2-1 . TRBV11-2
CASNPPNSWGGYTF TGTGCCAGCAACCCTCCCAACTCGTGGGGTGGCTACACCTTC few TRBJ1-2 . TRBV6-2/TRBV6-3
CAWSVYLLVEAFF TGTGCCTGGAGTGTTTATCTCCTAGTCGAAGCTTTCTTT few TRBJ1-1 . TRBV30
CASSLFQGDRRRVF TGTGCCAGCAGTTTATTCCAGGGGGACAGGCGACGAGTCTTC . TRBJ2-1 TRBD1 TRBV12-3/TRBV12-4
CSVSQANTGELFF TGCAGCGTTTCCCAGGCAAACACCGGGGAGCTGTTTTTT many TRBJ2-2 . TRBV29-1
CASSSFDRVVRTGELFF TGTGCCAGCAGTTCCTTCGACAGGGTAGTACGCACCGGGGAGCTGTTTTTT . TRBJ2-2 TRBD1 TRBV6-5
CASSPYKNTEAFF TGTGCCAGCAGCCCTTACAAGAACACTGAAGCTTTCTTT many TRBJ1-1 . TRBV6-5
CASSSSPLASSTDTQYF TGTGCCAGCAGCTCCTCCCCCCTAGCGAGTAGCACAGATACGCAGTATTTT many TRBJ2-3 . TRBV11-2
CASKAGMNTDAFF TGCGCCAGCAAGGCCGGAATGAACACTGATGCTTTCTTT . TRBJ1-1 . TRBV5-1
CSAGGGGTDTQYF TGCAGTGCTGGGGGAGGGGGCACAGATACGCAGTATTTT . TRBJ2-3 TRBD2 TRBV20-1
CSVDSTPPMAFF TGCAGCGTTGACTCGACCCCACCTATGGCTTTCTTT many TRBJ1-1 . TRBV29-1
CASSLMADEFF TGTGCCAGCAGTTTAATGGCGGATGAGTTCTTC . TRBJ2-1 . TRBV12-3/TRBV12-4
CTSSLALGSYNEQFF TGTACCAGCAGCTTAGCTCTGGGCTCCTACAATGAGCAGTTCTTC . TRBJ2-1 . TRBV7-9
CASSRHNRGDNQPQHF TGTGCCAGCAGCCGACATAACAGGGGAGACAATCAGCCCCAGCATTTT . TRBJ1-5 TRBD1 TRBV14
CTSSQAPTRTDTQYF TGTACCAGCAGCCAAGCCCCCACCCGCACAGATACGCAGTATTTT . TRBJ2-3 . TRBV14
CASRRDSYGYTF TGCGCCAGCAGAAGAGACAGCTATGGCTACACCTTC many TRBJ1-2 . TRBV10-2
CARNSPRGEQFF TGTGCCCGCAACTCCCCCCGGGGGGAGCAGTTCTTC . TRBJ2-1 . TRBV11-2
CAISDGGPTDTQYF TGTGCCATCAGCGACGGAGGTCCCACAGATACGCAGTATTTT few TRBJ2-3 . TRBV10-3
CASSYREGYNEQFF TGTGCCAGCAGTTACCGGGAGGGTTACAATGAGCAGTTCTTC few TRBJ2-1 TRBD2 TRBV6-2/TRBV6-3
CASSSGQGEGKLFF TGCGCCAGCAGCTCCGGACAGGGGGAAGGAAAACTGTTTTTT . TRBJ1-4 TRBD1 TRBV5-1
CASRGLAGVYTGELFF TGTGCCAGCAGGGGACTAGCGGGAGTATATACCGGGGAGCTGTTTTTT few TRBJ2-2 TRBD2 TRBV6-2/TRBV6-3
CASSLASGANVLTF TGTGCCAGCAGCCTGGCGTCTGGGGCCAACGTCCTGACTTTT once TRBJ2-6 . TRBV4-2
CASSLKRGGEQYF TGTGCCAGCAGTTTGAAGAGGGGTGGGGAGCAGTACTTC many TRBJ2-7 . TRBV12-3/TRBV12-4